This TCR beta chain was captured by sequencing in a study of blood T cell repertoires in COVID-19. Study as a whole: The origin of the acute and convalescent COVID-19 samples was the United States, Italy and Spain. PBMCs, B-cell-depleted T cells, or T cells were the source of the cDNA or gDNA that made up the material.

This CDR3 has 14 residues. V dropped 1 base and J dropped 6 bases, with 11 bases sitting between them. From germline, CDR1 is SGHDN and CDR2 FVKESK. Here immunoSEQ multiplex PCR was the method, and the copy in TCRdb shows in-frame clones only, minus some. The sample records around 380,000 clones, about four fifths being singletons. The sequence derives from a human donor with acute or convalescent COVID-19. The donor label of this sample is uncertain. The chain joins TRBV14 to TRBJ2-3; D gene uncertain. The sequencing input was peripheral blood. The CDR3, as DNA: TGTGCCAGCAGCCAAGTTCCCAGATGGGATACGCAGTATTTT. It is translated as CASSQVPRWDTQYF.